These 30 T cell receptor beta chains originate from one sample sequenced in a study of response to subunit inactivated influenza vaccine. TCRdb redid the calling of the RT-PCR reads with MiXCR, one entry per CDR3 protein. Seen here are about 800,000 distinct CDR3 sequences, approximately 21% observed once, and the top ten hold roughly a tenth. The sequences come from PBMCs from blood, collected around 5 days after vaccination. The source of these receptors is a man in his fifties or sixties who received an inactivated influenza vaccine.

This clonotype was detected a few times. The chain employs TRBV5-5 and TRBJ1-2; D ambiguous. The CDR3 length is 14 residues. Germline loops: CDR1 SGHKS, CDR2 YYEKEE (reference sequence). The ends were cut back, 0 bases at V and 8 bases at J, with 14 bases in the middle. The CDR3 nucleotides read TGTGCCAGCAGCTTGGGGACCCCGGAGATCGGCTACACCTTC. The encoded protein is CASSLGTPEIGYTF.

This clonotype was detected many times. The chain couples TRBV11-2 to TRBJ2-3, with 10 bases identical to TRBD2. CDR1 SGHAT and CDR2 FQNNGV come from the germline V gene. This CDR3 comprises 15 residues. Trimming at V came to 3 bases and at J to 6 bases, leaving 6 bases not matched to a gene. CDR3 in DNA: TGTGCCAGCAGCTTCAAGCGGGGGGGCTTCGATACGCAGTATTTT. Translation: CASSFKRGGFDTQYF.

This clonotype was counted only a few times. The chain recombines TRBV7-2 with TRBJ2-3, with unresolved D. CDR3 size: 15 residues. V lost 0 bases, J lost 4 bases, and 11 bases lay in between. The germline V gene has CDR1 SGHTA and CDR2 FQGNSA. The CDR3 reads CASSLAGSGPDTQYF. The DNA of the CDR3 is TGTGCCAGCAGCTTAGCCGGATCAGGACCAGATACGCAGTATTTT.

The rearrangement links TRBV24-1 to TRBJ2-5; D is ambiguous. Germline V gives CDR1 KGHDR, CDR2 SFDVKD. This CDR3 contains 14 residues. Trimming took 4 bases from V and 4 from J, leaving 12 bases between them. The CDR3: CATSDRRAGETQYF. In DNA, the CDR3 is TGTGCCACCAGTGACCGTAGGGCCGGAGAGACCCAGTACTTC.

The chain links TRBV10-3 to TRBJ2-1; 7 bases align to TRBD2. V shed 3 bases, J shed 3 bases, and the junction held 2 bases outside the gene matches. The CDR3 is 14 residues long. In germline, CDR1 is ENHRY, CDR2 SYGVKD. CDR3 protein: CAISEGTIYNEQFF. DNA for the CDR3: TGTGCCATCAGTGAAGGGACTATCTACAATGAGCAGTTCTTC.

The sample holds a few counts of this clonotype. This chain connects TRBV21-1 to TRBJ1-3. TRBV21-1 constitutes a pseudogene. The CDR3 is 14 amino acids. In nucleotides, the CDR3 is TGTGCCAGCAGCAAAGGAGGGGCCAGAAACACCATATATTTT. Its translation is CASSKGGARNTIYF.

The gene calls are TRBV21-1 and TRBJ2-3; the DNA was not compared with TRBD2, the D call given in the table. TRBV21-1 is flagged as a pseudogene. The CDR3 is made up of 15 amino acids. Here the CDR3 reads CASSNPAGGPDTQYF. In DNA, the CDR3 is TGTGCCAGCAGCAACCCAGCGGGAGGCCCAGATACGCAGTATTTT.

The chain couples TRBV7-2 to TRBJ2-5, with D unresolved. Trimming took 3 bases from V and 3 from J, leaving 11 bases between them. The germline gives CDR1 SGHTA, CDR2 FQGNSA. The CDR3 spans 14 residues. The CDR3 DNA reads TGTGCCAGCAGCTTTGTCAGTAGAAAAGAGACCCAGTACTTC. It translates to CASSFVSRKETQYF.

This clonotype was picked up a small number of times. The chain is built from TRBV20-1 and TRBJ2-7; 9 nucleotides line up with TRBD2. V lost 0 bases to trimming and J lost 7 bases; unmatched junction nucleotides: 13. CDR1 and CDR2 (germline): DFQATT, SNEGSKA (reference sequence). This CDR3 contains 16 residues. Here the CDR3 reads CSARDERRGRAFEQYF. The CDR3 DNA is TGCAGTGCTAGAGATGAGAGGCGCGGGAGGGCGTTTGAGCAGTACTTC.

This clonotype was found many times. The rearrangement uses TRBV5-1 and TRBJ2-3, with D perhaps assigned TRBD1 or TRBD2 (5 bases each). Germline CDR1 and CDR2: SGHRS and YFSETQ. The CDR3 covers 15 residues. Trimming took off 3 bases at V and 2 bases at J, with 13 bases between the two ends. The CDR3 loop reads CASSWGRVTTDTQYF. DNA of the CDR3: TGCGCCAGCAGCTGGGGACGGGTCACCACAGATACGCAGTATTTT. The full variable domain, with the rest looked up from reference TRBV5-1 and TRBJ2-3, is KAGVTQTPRYLIKTRGQQVTLSCSPISGHRSVSWYQQTPGQGLQFLFEYFSETQRNKGNFPGRFSGRQFSNSRSEMNVSTLELGDSALYLCASSWGRVTTDTQYFGPGTRLTVL.

The V gene is TRBV12-3 or TRBV12-4, the J gene TRBJ2-3; no clear D. The CDR3 is 15 residues long. The germline V and J ends were trimmed by 4 bases and 7 bases, with 18 bases remaining between them. Here the CDR3 reads CASSSPEQYGHTQYF. The CDR3 nucleotides read TGTGCCAGCAGTTCCCCGGAGCAGTACGGACATACGCAGTATTTT.

This clonotype was counted only a few times. This chain uses TRBV6-2 or TRBV6-3 with TRBJ2-2; tentative D call: TRBD1 (6 bases). Deletions cut 7 bases from V and 6 bases from J, with 36 bases between. The germline V gene has CDR1 MNHEY and CDR2 SVGEGT. The CDR3 is 21 residues long. CDR3 nucleotide sequence: TGTGCCAGCACTCAACCTTTTGCTCGAGTAAAGGGACGGCAGGGGCCCGGGGAGCTGTTTTTT. This encodes CASTQPFARVKGRQGPGELFF.

The chain recombines TRBV4-3 with TRBJ2-3; 8 bases fit TRBD2. This CDR3 region has 16 residues. Trimming cost V 0 bases and J 6 bases; bases outside gene matches: 8. CDR1 and CDR2 from the germline V gene are LGHNA and YSLEER. In nucleotides, the CDR3 is TGCGCCAGCAGCCAAGAGGGCGGGGGGCCGACGGATACGCAGTATTTT. Its translation: CASSQEGGGPTDTQYF.

This clonotype was observed many times. CDR3 DNA sequence: TGTGCCAGCAGTGATACCAGGGGCAATGAGCAGTTCTTC. Encoded protein: CASSDTRGNEQFF. The V call is TRBV12-3 or TRBV12-4, the J call TRBJ2-1, with a weak D call TRBD1 (6 bases). There are 13 residues in the CDR3. Trimming pared 5 bases from V and 6 bases from J, leaving 11 bases between.

The chain has TRBV6-1 and TRBJ2-1; TRBD2 might be the D (6 bases). V lost 6 bases, J lost 5 bases, and 14 bases lay in between. The CDR3 has 14 residues. Germline CDR1 and CDR2: MNHNS and SASEGT. CDR3 region: CASSPGTYNNEQFF. The CDR3, as DNA: TGTGCCAGCAGCCCCGGGACTTATAACAATGAGCAGTTCTTC.

This clonotype turned up a few times. This sequence joins TRBV12-3 or TRBV12-4 and TRBJ2-7, with 10 bases aligning to TRBD1. V lost 5 bases and J lost 7; bases outside the gene matches: 5. The CDR3 covers 13 residues. The CDR3 here is CASSQTGGGEQYF. The CDR3 coding sequence is TGTGCCAGCAGTCAGACAGGGGGCGGGGAGCAGTACTTC.

The rearrangement links TRBV27 to TRBJ2-5, with D perhaps matching TRBD1 (6 bases). Trimming stripped 5 bases from V and 0 bases from J, with 16 bases between. CDR1 MNHEY and CDR2 SMNVEV come from the germline V gene (reference sequence). This CDR3 spans 16 amino acids. The CDR3 coding sequence is TGTGCCAGCAGTCGTACGGACAGATTGTACCAAGAGACCCAGTACTTC. Amino acids: CASSRTDRLYQETQYF.

J is TRBJ2-7 and V is TRBV15; D not resolved. The CDR3 extends over 12 amino acids. V lost 4 bases and J 6 bases, leaving 10 bases between the germline ends. Germline V gene sequence: CDR1 LNHNV, CDR2 YYDKDF (reference sequence). The CDR3 sequence is CATSKTGGEQYF. The CDR3 DNA is TGTGCCACCAGCAAAACGGGTGGCGAGCAGTACTTC.

This chain links TRBV28 with TRBJ2-7; the D call may be TRBD1 or TRBD2 (5 bases each). The V gene lost 2 bases and the J gene lost 4 bases, with 12 bases spanning the gap. The germline CDR1 and CDR2 sequences are MDHEN and SYDVKM. The CDR3 runs 14 residues. The CDR3, as DNA: TGTGCCAGCAGTTTACCCCCCGGGACGTACGAGCAGTACTTC. Encoded protein: CASSLPPGTYEQYF.

This chain links TRBV5-1 with TRBJ2-1; D gene uncertain. CDR3 length equals 12 residues. V was pared by 2 bases and J by 9 bases, with 9 bases between. Germline CDR1 and CDR2: SGHRS and YFSETQ. The chain's CDR3 is CASSFLGREQFF. The CDR3, as DNA: TGCGCCAGCAGCTTTTTAGGGCGTGAGCAGTTCTTC.

Only a few counts were recorded for this clonotype. The J gene is TRBJ2-1, the V gene TRBV5-5, with 9 bases matching TRBD2. The V segment lost 0 bases and the J segment 4 bases; nucleotides outside the gene matches: 8. This CDR3 is 17 amino acids long. The germline V gene has CDR1 SGHKS and CDR2 YYEKEE (reference sequence). CDR3 DNA: TGTGCCAGCAGCTTGGGCGGGGGGGACAGCCTTTACAATGAGCAGTTCTTC. Translated, it gives CASSLGGGDSLYNEQFF. Together with reference TRBV5-5 and TRBJ2-1, the CDR3 gives the full variable domain: DAGVTQSPTHLIKTRGQQVTLRCSPISGHKSVSWYQQVLGQGPQFIFQYYEKEERGRGNFPDRFSARQFPNYSSELNVNALLLGDSALYLCASSLGGGDSLYNEQFFGPGTRLTVL.

The V call is TRBV3-1, the J call TRBJ2-7; TRBD1 agrees at 8 bases. Germline loops: CDR1 LGHDT, CDR2 YNNKEL (reference sequence). Trimming removed 4 bases from V and 4 bases from J; junction bases left unmatched: 12. The CDR3 totals 16 residues. Here the CDR3 reads CASSPSRRTGRYEQYF. CDR3 nucleotide sequence: TGTGCCAGCAGCCCTTCTCGTAGGACAGGGAGGTACGAGCAGTACTTC.

This rearrangement joins TRBV5-6 to TRBJ2-1; TRBD2 matches at 11 bases. This CDR3 is 14 amino acids long. The V segment lost 3 bases and the J segment 10 bases; nucleotides outside the gene matches: 6. The germline V gene has CDR1 SGHDT and CDR2 YYEEEE. CDR3 DNA: TGTGCCAGCAGCTATAGCGGGGGGGCCGGGGAGCAGTTCTTC. Encoded protein: CASSYSGGAGEQFF.

This clonotype was counted a few times. The chain couples TRBV27 to TRBJ2-4; a possible D gene is TRBD1 (5 bases). Germline V CDR1 and CDR2: MNHEY, SMNVEV (reference sequence). The CDR3 is 15 residues long. Trimming removed 4 bases at V and 0 bases at J, with 10 bases between. CDR3 nucleotides: TGTGCCAGCAGTTCTCGACAGATAGCCAAAAACATTCAGTACTTC. Its protein product is CASSSRQIAKNIQYF.

This clonotype has a count of ten or more. The V call is TRBV6-5, the J call TRBJ2-7; D tentatively fits TRBD1 or TRBD2 (5 bases each). Germline V lookup: CDR1 MNHEY, CDR2 SVGAGI. CDR3 length: 12 residues. Trimming cost V 8 bases and J 3 bases, with 11 bases left between them. The chain's CDR3 is CASGDRNYEQYF. As DNA, the CDR3 is TGTGCCAGCGGGGACCGAAACTACGAGCAGTACTTC.

This clonotype was seen a few times. The CDR3 DNA reads TGTGCCAGCAGCCTAGCGGGTGTTGAGATAGGTGAAAAACTGTTTTTT. Protein: CASSLAGVEIGEKLFF. The rearrangement joins TRBV12-3 or TRBV12-4 to TRBJ1-4; D gene unclear. This CDR3 spans 16 amino acids. V lost 6 bases and J lost 7, with 21 bases in between.

This clonotype was counted a few times. The V and J genes are TRBV6-1 and TRBJ1-4, with D hard to call. There are 16 residues in the CDR3. The germline CDR1 and CDR2 sequences are MNHNS and SASEGT. V lost 0 bases and J lost 1, with 9 bases in between. CDR3 nucleotides: TGTGCCAGCAGTGAAGCGCTAAGAGGAACTAATGAAAAACTGTTTTTT. Translated: CASSEALRGTNEKLFF.

In its sample, this clonotype was seen a few times. This chain links TRBV20-1 with TRBJ2-3; D remains ambiguous. CDR1 is DFQATT, CDR2 SNEGSKA, per germline (reference sequence). This CDR3 region has 8 residues. The CDR3 DNA follows: TGCAAAACAGATACGCAGTATTTT. This sequence encodes CKTDTQYF.

This clonotype was counted only a few times. The V and J genes are TRBV12-3 or TRBV12-4 and TRBJ2-1; possible D gene TRBD2, 5 bases. Trimming removed 3 bases from V and 5 bases from J, with 11 bases in between. There are 14 residues in the CDR3. CDR3 protein: CASSFLAANNEQFF. CDR3 nucleotide sequence: TGTGCCAGCAGTTTCCTAGCAGCCAACAATGAGCAGTTCTTC.

The V gene is TRBV28, the J gene TRBJ1-1; 7 nucleotides agree with TRBD1. Germline CDR1 reads MDHEN; CDR2 reads SYDVKM. V lost 1 base to trimming and J lost 7 bases; unmatched junction nucleotides: 9. The CDR3 is 15 amino acids. Here the CDR3 reads CASSLFPTGRGEAFF. CDR3 DNA: TGTGCCAGCAGTTTATTCCCGACAGGGCGAGGTGAAGCTTTCTTT. The whole variable domain, remainder taken from reference TRBV28 and TRBJ1-1, is DVKVTQSSRYLVKRTGEKVFLECVQDMDHENMFWYRQDPGLGLRLIYFSYDVKMKEKGDIPEGYSVSREKKERFSLILESASTNQTSMYLCASSLFPTGRGEAFFGQGTRLTVV.